Sequencing of this T cell receptor (beta chain) was carried out in a study of CD8+ T cells in alopecia areata. At the level of the study: It was oral tofacitinib, at 5 to 10 mg twice daily, that treated patients received.

As the sequencing template, cDNA was produced by extracting RNA and reverse transcribing it. Produced via immunoSEQ multiplex PCR; TCRdb's table is partial and in-frame only. The sample lists some 150,000 clones, roughly nine tenths seen once, with approximately 13% in the top ten. Notes on this clone: Its antigen remains unidentified.

The CDR3 totals 15 residues. CDR1 MNHEY and CDR2 SVGAGI come from the germline V gene. Germline trimming cut 4 bases from V and 2 bases from J; bases unmatched to any gene: 4. Specified treatment: oral pan-JAK inhibitor, 5-10 mg twice daily. Patients with alopecia areata provided lesional scalp punch biopsies as well as peripheral blood. Using a FACSAria, the CD4+ and CD8+ T cells were sorted from the PBMCs. Overall study results and limits: Relative to normal scalp, lesional scalp, especially alopecia totalis/universalis, showed higher clonality.

Material: CD8+ T cells sorted from blood, obtained at week 4, from a patient treated with tofacitinib. This receptor was taken from a human donor with alopecia areata. V and J are TRBV6-5 and TRBJ2-1, with 8 bases lining up with TRBD1. In DNA form, the CDR3 reads TGTGCCAGCAGTTCCCCGGGACAGGCCTACAATGAGCAGTTCTTC. Translated: CASSSPGQAYNEQFF.